The sequence of this TCR beta chain was determined in a study of cytomegalovirus exposure and HLA in healthy donors. Some clones are missing from TCRdb's copy, which holds only in-frame ones; the method was immunoSEQ multiplex PCR. The table includes about 150,000 clones, 86% detected once. This clone was counted between two and nine times. The sample taken for sequencing was PBMCs. The receptor comes from a human donor in good health.

The DNA for the CDR3 is TGTGCCAGCAGCCCCGGGGGACAGCCCCAGCATTTT. Translating gives CASSPGGQPQHF. The V and J genes are TRBV28 and TRBJ1-5, with D perhaps matching TRBD1 (5 bases). From germline, CDR1 is MDHEN and CDR2 SYDVKM. The CDR3 has 12 residues. Trimming cost V 6 bases and J 7 bases, with 10 bases left between them. Together with reference TRBV28 and TRBJ1-5, the CDR3 gives the full variable domain: DVKVTQSSRYLVKRTGEKVFLECVQDMDHENMFWYRQDPGLGLRLIYFSYDVKMKEKGDIPEGYSVSREKKERFSLILESASTNQTSMYLCASSPGGQPQHFGDGTRLSIL.